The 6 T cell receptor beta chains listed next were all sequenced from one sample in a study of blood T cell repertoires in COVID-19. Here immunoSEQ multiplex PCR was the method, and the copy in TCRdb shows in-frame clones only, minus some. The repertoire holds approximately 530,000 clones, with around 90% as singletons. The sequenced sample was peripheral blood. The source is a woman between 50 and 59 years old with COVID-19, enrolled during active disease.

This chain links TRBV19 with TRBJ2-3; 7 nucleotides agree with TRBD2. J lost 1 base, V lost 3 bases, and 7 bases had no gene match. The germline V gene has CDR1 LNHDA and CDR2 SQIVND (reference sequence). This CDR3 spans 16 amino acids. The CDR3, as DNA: TGTGCCAGTAGTATGAGGAGGGGAGGGCGCACAGATACGCAGTATTTT. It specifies CASSMRRGGRTDTQYF.

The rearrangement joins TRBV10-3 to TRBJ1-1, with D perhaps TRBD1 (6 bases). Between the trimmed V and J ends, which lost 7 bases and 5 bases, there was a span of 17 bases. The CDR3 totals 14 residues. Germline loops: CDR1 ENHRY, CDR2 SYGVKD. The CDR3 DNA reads TGTGCCATCACTGATACAGGGATAGGAACTGAAGCTTTCTTT. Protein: CAITDTGIGTEAFF.

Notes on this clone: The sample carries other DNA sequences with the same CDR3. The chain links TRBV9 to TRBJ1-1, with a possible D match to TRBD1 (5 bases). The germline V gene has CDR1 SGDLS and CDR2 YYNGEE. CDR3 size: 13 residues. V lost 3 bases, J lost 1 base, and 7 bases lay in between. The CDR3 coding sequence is TGTGCCAGCAGCGCGGGGGGGAACACTGAAGCTTTCTTT. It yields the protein CASSAGGNTEAFF.

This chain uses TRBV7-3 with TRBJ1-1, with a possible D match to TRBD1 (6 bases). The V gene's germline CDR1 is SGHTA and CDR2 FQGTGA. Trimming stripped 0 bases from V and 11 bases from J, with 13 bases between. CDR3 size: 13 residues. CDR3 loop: CASSLTARGSAFF. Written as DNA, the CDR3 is TGTGCCAGCAGCTTAACGGCCAGGGGATCGGCTTTCTTT.

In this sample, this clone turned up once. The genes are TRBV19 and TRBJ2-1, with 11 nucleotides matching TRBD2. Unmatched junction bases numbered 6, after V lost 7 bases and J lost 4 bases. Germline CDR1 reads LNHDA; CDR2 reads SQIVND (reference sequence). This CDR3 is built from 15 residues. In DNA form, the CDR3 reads TGTGCCAGTACCGTGACTAGCGGGGATTACAATGAGCAGTTCTTC. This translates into CASTVTSGDYNEQFF.

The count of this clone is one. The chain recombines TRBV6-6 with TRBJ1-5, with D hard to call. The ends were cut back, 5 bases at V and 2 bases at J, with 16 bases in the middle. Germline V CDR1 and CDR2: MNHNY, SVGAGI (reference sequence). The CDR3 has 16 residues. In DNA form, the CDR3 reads TGTGCCAGCAGTCTTAGCAGAGGGAGTGGCAATCAGCCCCAGCATTTT. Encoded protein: CASSLSRGSGNQPQHF.